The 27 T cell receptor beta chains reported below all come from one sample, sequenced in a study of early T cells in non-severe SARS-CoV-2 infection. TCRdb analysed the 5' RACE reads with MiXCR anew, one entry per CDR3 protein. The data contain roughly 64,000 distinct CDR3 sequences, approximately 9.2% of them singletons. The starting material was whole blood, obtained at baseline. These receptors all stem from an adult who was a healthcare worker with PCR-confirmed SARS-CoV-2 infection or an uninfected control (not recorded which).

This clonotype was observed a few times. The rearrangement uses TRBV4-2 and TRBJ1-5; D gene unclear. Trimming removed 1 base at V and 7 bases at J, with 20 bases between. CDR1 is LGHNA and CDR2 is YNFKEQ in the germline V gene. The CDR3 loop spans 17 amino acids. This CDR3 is CASSQGTAGGRGQPQHF. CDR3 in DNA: TGTGCCAGCAGCCAAGGTACCGCAGGAGGCCGAGGGCAGCCCCAGCATTTT.

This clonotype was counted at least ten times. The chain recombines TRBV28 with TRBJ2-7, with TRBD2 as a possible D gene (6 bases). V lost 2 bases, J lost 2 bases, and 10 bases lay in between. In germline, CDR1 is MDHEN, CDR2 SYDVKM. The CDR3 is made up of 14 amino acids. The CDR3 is CASSLRGVAYEQYF. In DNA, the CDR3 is TGTGCCAGCAGTTTACGCGGGGTGGCCTACGAGCAGTACTTC.

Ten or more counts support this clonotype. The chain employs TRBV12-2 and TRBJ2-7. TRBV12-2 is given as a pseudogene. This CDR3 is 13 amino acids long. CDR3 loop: CASRPIGSYEQYF. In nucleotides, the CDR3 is TGTGCAAGTCGCCCCATCGGGTCTTACGAGCAGTACTTC.

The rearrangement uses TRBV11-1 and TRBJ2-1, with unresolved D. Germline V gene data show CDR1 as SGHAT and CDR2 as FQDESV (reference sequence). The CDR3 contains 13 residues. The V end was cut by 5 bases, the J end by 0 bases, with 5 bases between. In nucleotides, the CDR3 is TGTGCCAGCAGCCCCGGCTCCTACAATGAGCAGTTCTTC. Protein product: CASSPGSYNEQFF.

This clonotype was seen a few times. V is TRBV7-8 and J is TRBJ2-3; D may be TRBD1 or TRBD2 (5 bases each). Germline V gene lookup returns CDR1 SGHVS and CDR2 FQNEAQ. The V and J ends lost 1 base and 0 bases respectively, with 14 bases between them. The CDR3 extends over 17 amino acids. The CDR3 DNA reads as TGTGCCAGCAGCTTAGAAAATATGGGGGACAGCACAGATACGCAGTATTTT. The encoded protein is CASSLENMGDSTDTQYF.

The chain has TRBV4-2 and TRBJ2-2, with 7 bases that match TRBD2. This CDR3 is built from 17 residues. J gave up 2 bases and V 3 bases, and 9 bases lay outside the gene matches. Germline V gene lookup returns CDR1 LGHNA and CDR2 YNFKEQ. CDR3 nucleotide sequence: TGTGCCAGCAGCCAGAGGCTAGCGGCTAGTAACACCGGGGAGCTGTTTTTT. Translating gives CASSQRLAASNTGELFF.

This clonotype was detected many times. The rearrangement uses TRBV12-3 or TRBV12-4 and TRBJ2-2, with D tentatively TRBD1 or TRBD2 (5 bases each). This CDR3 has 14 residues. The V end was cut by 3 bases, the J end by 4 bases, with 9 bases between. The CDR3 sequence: CASSFGAFTGELFF. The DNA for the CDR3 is TGTGCCAGCAGTTTCGGGGCCTTCACCGGGGAGCTGTTTTTT.

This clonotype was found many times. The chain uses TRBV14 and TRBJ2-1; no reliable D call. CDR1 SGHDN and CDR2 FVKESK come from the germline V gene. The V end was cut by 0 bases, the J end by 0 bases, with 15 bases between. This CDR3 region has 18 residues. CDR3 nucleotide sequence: TGTGCCAGCAGCCAAGATTTCACTCACAGTAGCTCCTACAATGAGCAGTTCTTC. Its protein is CASSQDFTHSSSYNEQFF. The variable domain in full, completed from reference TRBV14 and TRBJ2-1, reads EAGVTQFPSHSVIEKGQTVTLRCDPISGHDNLYWYRRVMGKEIKFLLHFVKESKQDESGMPNNRFLAERTGGTYSTLKVQPAELEDSGVYFCASSQDFTHSSSYNEQFFGPGTRLTVL.

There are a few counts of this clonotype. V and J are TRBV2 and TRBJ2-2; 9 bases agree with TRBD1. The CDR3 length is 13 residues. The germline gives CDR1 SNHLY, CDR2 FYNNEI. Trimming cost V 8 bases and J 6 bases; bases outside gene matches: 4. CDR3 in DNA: TGTGCCAGCGGGGGACAGGGACCCGGGGAGCTGTTTTTT. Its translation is CASGGQGPGELFF.

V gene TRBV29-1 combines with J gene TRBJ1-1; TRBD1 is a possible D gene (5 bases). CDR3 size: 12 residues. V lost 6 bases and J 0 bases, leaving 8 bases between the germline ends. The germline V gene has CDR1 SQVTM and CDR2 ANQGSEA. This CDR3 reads CSVRGVNTEAFF. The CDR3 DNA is TGCAGCGTACGAGGGGTGAACACTGAAGCTTTCTTT.

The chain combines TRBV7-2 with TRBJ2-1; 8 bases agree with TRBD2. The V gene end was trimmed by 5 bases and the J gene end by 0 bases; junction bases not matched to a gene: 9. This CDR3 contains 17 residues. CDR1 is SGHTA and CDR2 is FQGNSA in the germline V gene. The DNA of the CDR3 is TGTGCCAGCAGCCCGCGACTAGCGAGGAGCTCCTACAATGAGCAGTTCTTC. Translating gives CASSPRLARSSYNEQFF.

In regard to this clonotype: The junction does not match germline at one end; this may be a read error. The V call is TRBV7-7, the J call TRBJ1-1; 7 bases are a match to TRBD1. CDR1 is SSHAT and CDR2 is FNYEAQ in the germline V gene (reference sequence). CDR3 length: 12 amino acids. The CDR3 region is CASSQTGTEAFF. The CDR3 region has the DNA TGTGCTAGCAGTCAGACAGGGACCGAAGCTTTCTTT.

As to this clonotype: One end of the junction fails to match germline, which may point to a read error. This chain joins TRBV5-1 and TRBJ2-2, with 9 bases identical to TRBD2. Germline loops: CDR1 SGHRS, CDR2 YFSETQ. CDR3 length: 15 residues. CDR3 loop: CASSFGTSQTGEPFF. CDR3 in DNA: TGCGCCAGCAGCTTCGGGACTAGCCAGACCGGGGAGCCGTTTTTT.

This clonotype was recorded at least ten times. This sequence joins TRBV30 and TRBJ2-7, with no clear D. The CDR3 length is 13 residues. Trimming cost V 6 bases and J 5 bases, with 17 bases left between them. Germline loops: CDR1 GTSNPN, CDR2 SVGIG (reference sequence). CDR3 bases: TGTGCCTGTTCGCGGACCCGGGCCCACGAGCAGTACTTC. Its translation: CACSRTRAHEQYF.

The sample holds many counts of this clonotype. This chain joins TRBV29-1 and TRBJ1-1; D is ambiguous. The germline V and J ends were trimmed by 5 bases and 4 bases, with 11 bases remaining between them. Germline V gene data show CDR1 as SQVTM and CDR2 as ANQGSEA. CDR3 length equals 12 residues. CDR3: CSVYIVPTEAFF. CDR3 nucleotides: TGCAGCGTTTACATCGTACCCACTGAAGCTTTCTTT.

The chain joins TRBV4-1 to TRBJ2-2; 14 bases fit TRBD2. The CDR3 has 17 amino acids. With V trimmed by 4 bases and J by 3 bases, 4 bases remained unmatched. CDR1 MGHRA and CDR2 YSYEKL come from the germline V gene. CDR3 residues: CASSRGLAGAYTGELFF. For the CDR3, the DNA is TGCGCCAGCAGCCGGGGACTAGCGGGAGCGTACACCGGGGAGCTGTTTTTT.

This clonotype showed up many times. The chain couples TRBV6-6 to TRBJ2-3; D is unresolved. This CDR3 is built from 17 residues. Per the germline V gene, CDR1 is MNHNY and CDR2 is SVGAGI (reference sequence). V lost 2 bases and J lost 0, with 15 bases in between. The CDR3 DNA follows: TGTGCCAGCAGTTACGAGCTTGGGCAGCCTAGCACAGATACGCAGTATTTT. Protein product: CASSYELGQPSTDTQYF.

For the CDR3, the DNA is TGTGCCAGCAGCGTAGATCCCTCTACCGGGGGGACCCAGTACTTC. Residues: CASSVDPSTGGTQYF. The chain is built from TRBV9 and TRBJ2-5, with D perhaps TRBD2 (6 bases). Per germline, CDR1 SGDLS and CDR2 YYNGEE. There are 15 residues in the CDR3. V was pared by 0 bases and J by 7 bases, with 16 bases between.

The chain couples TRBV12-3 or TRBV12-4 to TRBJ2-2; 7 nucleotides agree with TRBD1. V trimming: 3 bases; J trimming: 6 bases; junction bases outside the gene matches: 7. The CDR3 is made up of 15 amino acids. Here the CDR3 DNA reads TGTGCCAGCAGTTTGAGTATGGACAGGCCCGGGGAGCTGTTTTTT. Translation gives CASSLSMDRPGELFF.

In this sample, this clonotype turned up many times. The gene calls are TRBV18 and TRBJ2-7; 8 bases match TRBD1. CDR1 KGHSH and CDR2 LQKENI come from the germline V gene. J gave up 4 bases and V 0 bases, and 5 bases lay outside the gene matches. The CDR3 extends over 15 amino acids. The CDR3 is CASSPPGQASYEQYF. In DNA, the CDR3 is TGTGCCAGCTCACCACCGGGACAGGCCTCGTACGAGCAGTACTTC.

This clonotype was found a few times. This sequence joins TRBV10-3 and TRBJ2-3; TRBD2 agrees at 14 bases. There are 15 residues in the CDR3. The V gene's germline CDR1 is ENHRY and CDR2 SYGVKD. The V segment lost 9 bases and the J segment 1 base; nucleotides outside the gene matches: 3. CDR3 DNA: TGTGCCATTGGGACTAGCGGGAGCCGCACAGATACGCAGTATTTT. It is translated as CAIGTSGSRTDTQYF.

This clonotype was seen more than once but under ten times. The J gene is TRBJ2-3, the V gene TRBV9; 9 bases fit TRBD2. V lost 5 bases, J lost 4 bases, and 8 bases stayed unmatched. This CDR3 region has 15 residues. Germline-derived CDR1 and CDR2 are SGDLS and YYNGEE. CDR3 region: CASSDYSGSADTQYF. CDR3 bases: TGTGCCAGCAGTGATTATAGCGGGAGTGCAGATACGCAGTATTTT.

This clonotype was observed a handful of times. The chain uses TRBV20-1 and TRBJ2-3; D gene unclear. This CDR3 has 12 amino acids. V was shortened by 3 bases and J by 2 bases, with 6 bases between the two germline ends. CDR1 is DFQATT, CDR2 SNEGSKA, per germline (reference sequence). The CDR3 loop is CSASGPTDTQYF. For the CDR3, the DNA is TGCAGTGCTAGCGGGCCCACAGATACGCAGTATTTT.

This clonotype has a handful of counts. CDR3 in DNA: TGTGCCAGCTCACCGCTATCGGACACGGATCGTGGCTACACCTTC. Amino acids: CASSPLSDTDRGYTF. The genes are TRBV18 and TRBJ1-2; tentative D call: TRBD1 (5 bases). Germline-derived CDR1 and CDR2 are KGHSH and LQKENI. The CDR3 is 15 residues long. V was cut by 3 bases and J by 7 bases, with 18 bases left in between.

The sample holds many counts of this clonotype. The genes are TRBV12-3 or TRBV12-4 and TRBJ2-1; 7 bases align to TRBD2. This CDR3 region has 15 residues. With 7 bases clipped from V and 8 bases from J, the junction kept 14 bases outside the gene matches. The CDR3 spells CASKRENGGSDEQFF. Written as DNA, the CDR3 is TGTGCCAGCAAAAGAGAAAACGGCGGGAGTGATGAGCAGTTCTTC.

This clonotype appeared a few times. CDR3 residues: CASSLQSRNEQFF. The CDR3 region has the DNA TGTGCCAGCAGCTTGCAATCCCGCAATGAGCAGTTCTTC. The V and J genes are TRBV11-2 and TRBJ2-1, with D hard to call. Germline V gives CDR1 SGHAT, CDR2 FQNNGV. The CDR3 is 13 amino acids. Trimming removed 3 bases at V and 6 bases at J, with 9 bases between. The whole variable domain, filled in from reference TRBV11-2 and TRBJ2-1, reads EAGVAQSPRYKIIEKRQSVAFWCNPISGHATLYWYQQILGQGPKLLIQFQNNGVVDDSQLPKDRFSAERLKGVDSTLKIQPAKLEDSAVYLCASSLQSRNEQFFGPGTRLTVL.

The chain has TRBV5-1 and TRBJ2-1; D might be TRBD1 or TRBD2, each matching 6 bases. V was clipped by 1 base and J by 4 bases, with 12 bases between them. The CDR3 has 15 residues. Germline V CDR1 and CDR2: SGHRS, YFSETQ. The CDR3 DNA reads TGCGCCAGCAGCTTGAGGGGGGTCCTTTACAATGAGCAGTTCTTC. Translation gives CASSLRGVLYNEQFF.